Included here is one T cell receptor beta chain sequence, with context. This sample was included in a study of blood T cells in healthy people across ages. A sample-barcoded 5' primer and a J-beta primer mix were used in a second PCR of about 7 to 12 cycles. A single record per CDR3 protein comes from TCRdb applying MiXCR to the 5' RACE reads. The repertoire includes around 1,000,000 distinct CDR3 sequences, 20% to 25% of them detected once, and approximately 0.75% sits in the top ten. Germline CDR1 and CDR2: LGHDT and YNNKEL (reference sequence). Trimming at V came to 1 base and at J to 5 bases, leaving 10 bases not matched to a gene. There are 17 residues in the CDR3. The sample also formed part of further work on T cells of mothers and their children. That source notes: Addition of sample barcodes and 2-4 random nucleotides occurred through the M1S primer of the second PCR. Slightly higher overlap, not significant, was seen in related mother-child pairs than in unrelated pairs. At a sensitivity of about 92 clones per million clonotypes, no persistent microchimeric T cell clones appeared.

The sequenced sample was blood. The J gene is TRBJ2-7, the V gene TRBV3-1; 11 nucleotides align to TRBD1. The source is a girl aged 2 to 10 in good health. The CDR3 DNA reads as TGTGCCAGCAGCCAAGGTGCCGGACAGGGGGCAAGGAACGAGCAGTACTTC. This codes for CASSQGAGQGARNEQYF.